The clone carrying this T cell receptor beta chain was observed a few times. What it recognizes is unknown. The junction does not match germline at one end; this may be a read error. CDR3 length: 16 amino acids. Germline assignment: CDR1 MDHEN and CDR2 SYDVKM. MiXCR, run by TCRdb on the RT-PCR reads, gives a single entry per CDR3 protein. The data show under 550,000 distinct CDR3 sequences, 6% to 9% seen once. The data stem from a study of response to subunit inactivated influenza vaccine. General study points: New T cells are recruited in small numbers by each seasonal influenza vaccination, according to the authors' suggestion.

Specimen: PBMCs from blood, collected roughly 24 months after vaccination. The receptor was isolated from a man in his fifties or sixties who received an inactivated influenza vaccine. The V call is TRBV28, the J call TRBJ1-5, with 9 nucleotides matching TRBD1. The CDR3, as DNA: TGTGCCAGCAGTCCAAGGACAGGGGTGGTTAATCATCCCCAGCATTTT. Translating gives CASSPRTGVVNHPQHF.